This TCR beta chain was recovered during a study of vaccination and CD4 T cells after COVID-19. Researchers used the Oncomine TCR Beta short-read assay to sequence DNA from cultured CD4+ T cells. Genomic DNA was drawn out of CD4+ T cells grown in culture. TCRdb called the PCR reads again in MiXCR, with one record for every CDR3 protein. The sample records about 21,000 distinct CDR3 sequences, around 40% being singletons. As for this clonotype: Its antigen is not identified.

Treatment denoted: roughly 10-day PBMC culture with coronavirus spike peptide pools or control peptides (ViraFEST assay). CDR3 length: 16 residues. Trimming cost V 5 bases and J 4 bases; bases outside gene matches: 12. Germline CDR1 reads SGHNT; CDR2 reads YENEEA. V usage is TRBV11-3 and J usage is TRBJ2-3, with 7 bases lining up with TRBD2. This receptor was identified in a human donor who had recovered from COVID-19. The sample was CD4+ T cells from blood, cultured in vitro, taken before SARS-CoV-2 vaccination. The CDR3 is CASSPRGGRRADTQYF. The CDR3 region has the DNA TGTGCCAGCAGCCCACGGGGCGGGAGAAGGGCAGATACGCAGTATTTT.